A selection of T cell receptor beta chains follows, all from one sample in a study of cytomegalovirus exposure and HLA in healthy donors. The table came from immunoSEQ multiplex PCR; TCRdb's copy has only in-frame clones and leaves some out. The sample comprises approximately 100,000 clones, 75% to 85% of which are singletons, and 1.2% rests with the top ten. The sequencing sample was made of PBMCs. These TCRs come from a woman aged 18-35 years in good health and CMV-seronegative. Each CDR3 is given with its conserved first and last residue. The order of the fields is J gene, clone size, V gene, CDR3 protein. Size is stated for part of the rows, as once, few or many counts, or as a class when the clone is expanded.

J gene: TRBJ2-7
clone size: once
V gene: TRBV5-5
CDR3 protein: CASSSSPDRANEQYF

J gene: TRBJ1-5
clone size: .
V gene: TRBV29-1
CDR3 protein: CSVGTGNQPQHF

J gene: TRBJ2-3
clone size: .
V gene: TRBV5-1
CDR3 protein: CASSPLAGTGGDTQYF

J gene: TRBJ2-7
clone size: .
V gene: TRBV19
CDR3 protein: CASSIAQGSYEQYF

J gene: TRBJ2-2
clone size: .
V gene: TRBV5-3
CDR3 protein: CARSPGDGTGELFF

J gene: TRBJ2-1
clone size: .
V gene: TRBV6-1
CDR3 protein: CASSEEVWGGGLLSSYNEQFF

J gene: TRBJ1-2
clone size: .
V gene: TRBV14
CDR3 protein: CASSQQGVGGYTF

J gene: TRBJ2-1
clone size: .
V gene: TRBV28
CDR3 protein: CASSPGQGKSSYNEQFF

J gene: TRBJ2-3
clone size: .
V gene: TRBV4-1
CDR3 protein: CASSHPSGLTTDTQYF

J gene: TRBJ1-3
clone size: .
V gene: TRBV7-2
CDR3 protein: CASSRTQSSGNTIYF

J gene: TRBJ2-7
clone size: .
V gene: TRBV19
CDR3 protein: CASSIGSPYEQYF

J gene: TRBJ2-3
clone size: .
V gene: TRBV27
CDR3 protein: CASSLAGGPGDTDTQYF

J gene: TRBJ1-2
clone size: .
V gene: TRBV29-1
CDR3 protein: CSVTGNGNYGYTF

J gene: TRBJ1-5
clone size: .
V gene: TRBV5-3
CDR3 protein: CARHSTGGGQPQHF

J gene: TRBJ1-2
clone size: .
V gene: TRBV5-1
CDR3 protein: CASSFGRADYGYTF

J gene: TRBJ1-1
clone size: few
V gene: TRBV5-1
CDR3 protein: CASSLVPGQLTEAFF

J gene: TRBJ2-3
clone size: few
V gene: TRBV7-6
CDR3 protein: CASSLGVYTDTQYF

J gene: TRBJ2-2
clone size: .
V gene: TRBV2
CDR3 protein: CAIPIPGQYTGELFF

J gene: TRBJ2-5
clone size: .
V gene: TRBV27
CDR3 protein: CASSKLRDRGGETQYF

J gene: TRBJ1-3
clone size: .
V gene: TRBV15
CDR3 protein: CATSRDLDSEGNTIYF

J gene: TRBJ2-4
clone size: .
V gene: TRBV7-2
CDR3 protein: CASSLVGGAGAPYF

J gene: TRBJ1-6
clone size: .
V gene: TRBV7-2
CDR3 protein: CASSRLIFGAAPYNSPLHF

J gene: TRBJ1-1
clone size: .
V gene: TRBV18
CDR3 protein: CASSPETDRGTEAFF

J gene: TRBJ2-3
clone size: .
V gene: TRBV5-1
CDR3 protein: CASQTGVFTDTQYF

J gene: TRBJ1-5
clone size: .
V gene: TRBV25-1
CDR3 protein: CASSDPPPTGSVRQPQHF

J gene: TRBJ2-2
clone size: .
V gene: TRBV7-7
CDR3 protein: CASSLSEGRTGELFF

J gene: TRBJ2-3
clone size: .
V gene: TRBV11-2
CDR3 protein: CASSMEGDTQYF

J gene: TRBJ1-2
clone size: .
V gene: TRBV19
CDR3 protein: CASKESSYGYTF

J gene: TRBJ1-1
clone size: .
V gene: TRBV25-1
CDR3 protein: CASSEWTRTEAFF

J gene: TRBJ1-1
clone size: .
V gene: TRBV30
CDR3 protein: CAWGGWDRNTEAFF

J gene: TRBJ2-3
clone size: .
V gene: TRBV6-5
CDR3 protein: CASSYDGGVTDTQYF

J gene: TRBJ2-3
clone size: .
V gene: TRBV6-1
CDR3 protein: CASSEGSPSDTQYF

J gene: TRBJ2-2
clone size: .
V gene: TRBV2
CDR3 protein: CASSEGGWGTGSTGELFF

J gene: TRBJ2-5
clone size: .
V gene: TRBV9
CDR3 protein: CASNGGGSGETQYF

J gene: TRBJ1-4
clone size: .
V gene: TRBV14
CDR3 protein: CASSQGQGNVNEKLFF

J gene: TRBJ1-2
clone size: few
V gene: TRBV2
CDR3 protein: CASKGGRQLTRGYGYTF

J gene: TRBJ2-1
clone size: .
V gene: TRBV6-5
CDR3 protein: CASSYRGYNEQFF

J gene: TRBJ2-7
clone size: .
V gene: TRBV13
CDR3 protein: CASSPGLAGGSYEQYF

J gene: TRBJ1-2
clone size: .
V gene: TRBV30
CDR3 protein: CAWSVGGGYTF

J gene: TRBJ2-2
clone size: .
V gene: TRBV7-2
CDR3 protein: CASSLGRGRTGELFF

J gene: TRBJ1-2
clone size: .
V gene: TRBV7-2
CDR3 protein: CASSLRDRNGYTF

J gene: TRBJ2-3
clone size: once
V gene: TRBV4-3
CDR3 protein: CASSPSGLFTDTQYF

J gene: TRBJ2-7
clone size: .
V gene: TRBV5-1
CDR3 protein: CASSWVGAGEQYF

J gene: TRBJ1-1
clone size: .
V gene: TRBV27
CDR3 protein: CASRATGGNTEAFF

J gene: TRBJ2-6
clone size: .
V gene: TRBV21-1
CDR3 protein: CARGVSGSGANVLTF

J gene: TRBJ1-2
clone size: .
V gene: TRBV7-9
CDR3 protein: CASSLAGSANYGYTF

J gene: TRBJ1-2
clone size: once
V gene: TRBV5-1
CDR3 protein: CASSLAGQGGGYTF

J gene: TRBJ2-1
clone size: .
V gene: TRBV27
CDR3 protein: CASSLSRYNEQFF

J gene: TRBJ1-2
clone size: .
V gene: TRBV10-1
CDR3 protein: CASSGLKGKPCYGYTF

J gene: TRBJ2-2
clone size: .
V gene: TRBV7-2
CDR3 protein: CASSLNTGELFF

J gene: TRBJ2-3
clone size: .
V gene: TRBV4-2
CDR3 protein: CASSQDGESSDTQYF

J gene: TRBJ2-7
clone size: once
V gene: TRBV27
CDR3 protein: CASSLSSGYEQYF

J gene: TRBJ1-2
clone size: .
V gene: TRBV6-6
CDR3 protein: CASSYNYDNYGYTF

J gene: TRBJ2-1
clone size: .
V gene: TRBV11-3
CDR3 protein: CASSSQGSYNEQFF

J gene: TRBJ2-1
clone size: .
V gene: TRBV7-3
CDR3 protein: CASSSTGGPPMKQFF

J gene: TRBJ2-5
clone size: .
V gene: TRBV7-2
CDR3 protein: CASSSRTPLAETQYF

J gene: TRBJ2-1
clone size: .
V gene: TRBV10-3
CDR3 protein: CAIRVGGSSYNEQFF

J gene: TRBJ2-1
clone size: .
V gene: TRBV5-1
CDR3 protein: CASSFRREVYNEQFF

J gene: TRBJ2-7
clone size: few
V gene: TRBV4-3
CDR3 protein: CASSQERLAGVYHEQYF

J gene: TRBJ1-2
clone size: .
V gene: TRBV30
CDR3 protein: CAWSVSGRGNYGYTF